These 30 T cell receptor beta chains were all obtained from the same sample, sequenced in a study of primary melanoma T cells and metastatic recurrence. Profiled with immunoSEQ multiplex PCR; TCRdb holds only in-frame clones, not every one. The sample has approximately 1,000 clones, around four fifths seen once. What was sequenced was melanoma tumor tissue. The origin of the receptors is a human donor with melanoma.

This chain links TRBV11-3 with TRBJ2-4; 11 nucleotides align to TRBD2. Germline V gives CDR1 SGHNT, CDR2 YENEEA. This CDR3 region has 19 residues. Trimming at V came to 5 bases and at J to 0 bases, leaving 12 bases not matched to a gene. The CDR3 protein is CASSQGLAGGTLAKNIQYF. CDR3 DNA: TGTGCCAGCAGCCAAGGGCTAGCGGGAGGAACCTTAGCCAAAAACATTCAGTACTTC.

The chain links TRBV15 to TRBJ2-2; a possible D gene is TRBD1 (5 bases). The length of the CDR3 is 15 residues. Germline CDR1 and CDR2: LNHNV and YYDKDF (reference sequence). Trimming shortened V by 7 bases and J by 1 base, and 13 bases separated the two germline ends. CDR3 nucleotide sequence: TGTGCCACCACCCTTTATGACAGGAACACCGGGGAGCTGTTTTTT. Its translation is CATTLYDRNTGELFF.

The chain joins TRBV6-8 to TRBJ1-1, with 7 positions matching TRBD1. The CDR3 is 17 residues long. The junction had 14 bases not matched to a gene; V was cut back by 6 bases and J by 1 base. Germline values: CDR1 MNHGY, CDR2 SAAAGT. Here the CDR3 DNA reads TGTGCCAGCAGCCTTAATATACGACAGGGCGGGAACACTGAAGCTTTCTTT. It translates to CASSLNIRQGGNTEAFF.

V gene TRBV29-1 combines with J gene TRBJ2-6; weak D call: TRBD2 (7 bases). V lost 1 base and J 4 bases, leaving 11 bases between the germline ends. There are 15 residues in the CDR3. Germline CDR1 reads SQVTM; CDR2 reads ANQGSEA. CDR3 amino acids: CSVEAAGAGANVLTF. For the CDR3, the DNA is TGCAGCGTTGAAGCCGCGGGGGCCGGGGCCAACGTCCTGACTTTC. Complete variable domain (other parts from reference TRBV29-1 and TRBJ2-6): SAVISQKPSRDICQRGTSLTIQCQVDSQVTMMFWYRQQPGQSLTLIATANQGSEATYESGFVIDKFPISRPNLTFSTLTVSNMSPEDSSIYLCSVEAAGAGANVLTFGAGSRLTVL.

This chain connects TRBV11-3 to TRBJ2-7, with D perhaps matching TRBD2 (5 bases). The length of the CDR3 is 14 residues. Trimming cost V 5 bases and J 5 bases, with 16 bases left between them. Germline V gene lookup returns CDR1 SGHNT and CDR2 YENEEA. The CDR3 coding sequence is TGTGCCAGCAGCACCCCCGGGGTAAGGAACGAGCAGTACTTC. Its protein is CASSTPGVRNEQYF.

CDR3 in amino acids: CASSSSTGREQYF. The CDR3 bases are TGCGCCAGCAGCTCGTCGACAGGGCGGGAGCAGTACTTC. V usage is TRBV23-1 and J usage is TRBJ2-7; 7 nucleotides agree with TRBD1. TRBV23-1 is noted as an ORF with a role that remains uncertain. The CDR3 is 13 amino acids. With 6 bases clipped from V and 7 bases from J, the junction kept 9 bases outside the gene matches.

The chain joins TRBV28 to TRBJ1-2; D perhaps matches TRBD1 (5 bases). In germline, CDR1 is MDHEN, CDR2 SYDVKM. V dropped 11 bases and J dropped 4 bases, with 14 bases sitting between them. This CDR3 comprises 12 residues. In DNA form, the CDR3 reads TGTGCCGGTTCCGGGACGGTCTATGGCTACACCTTC. This encodes CAGSGTVYGYTF.

The chain employs TRBV28 and TRBJ2-7; TRBD1 matches at 7 bases. The CDR3 has 14 residues. Germline values: CDR1 MDHEN, CDR2 SYDVKM. Germline trimming cut 6 bases from V and 3 bases from J; bases unmatched to any gene: 8. CDR3: CASRYQGQSYEQYF. The CDR3 DNA is TGTGCCAGCAGGTACCAGGGACAGAGCTACGAGCAGTACTTC.

This chain joins TRBV19 and TRBJ2-1; 7 bases line up with TRBD2. After removal of 9 bases from V and 0 bases from J, the junction contained 2 bases not matched to a gene. The CDR3 consists of 13 residues. Germline-derived CDR1 and CDR2 are LNHDA and SQIVND (reference sequence). As DNA, the CDR3 is TGTGCCAGCGGGGGGATCTCCTACAATGAGCAGTTCTTC. Protein sequence: CASGGISYNEQFF. The full variable domain, its missing parts supplied by reference TRBV19 and TRBJ2-1, is DGGITQSPKYLFRKEGQNVTLSCEQNLNHDAMYWYRQDPGQGLRLIYYSQIVNDFQKGDIAEGYSVSREKKESFPLTVTSAQKNPTAFYLCASGGISYNEQFFGPGTRLTVL.

The chain employs TRBV29-1 and TRBJ1-4; 7 nucleotides match TRBD1. Germline CDR1 is SQVTM and CDR2 is ANQGSEA. The CDR3 contains 14 residues. Unmatched junction bases numbered 6, after V lost 6 bases and J lost 2 bases. In DNA, the CDR3 is TGCAGCGTGGCTAGGGGGCCGACTAATGAAAAACTGTTTTTT. It is translated as CSVARGPTNEKLFF.

In its sample, this clone was seen once. The CDR3 spells CASSSEGGQGIGEQYF. CDR3 bases: TGTGCCAGCTCATCCGAGGGGGGACAGGGTATCGGCGAGCAGTACTTC. V is TRBV18 and J is TRBJ2-7, with 9 nucleotides matching TRBD1. Trimming removed 5 bases from V and 6 bases from J; junction bases left unmatched: 14. The CDR3 has 16 amino acids. Germline V CDR1 and CDR2: KGHSH, LQKENI.

The chain uses TRBV4-1 and TRBJ1-1, with 7 positions matching TRBD1. V lost 3 bases, J lost 3 bases, and 13 bases stayed unmatched. Germline V gives CDR1 MGHRA, CDR2 YSYEKL. This CDR3 comprises 17 residues. CDR3 nucleotides: TGCGCCAGCAGCCACGCCATCGGAGAGGGGGCGGACACTGAAGCTTTCTTT. It specifies CASSHAIGEGADTEAFF.

The chain recombines TRBV25-1 with TRBJ1-6, with D perhaps matching TRBD1 (6 bases). V gave up 6 bases and J gave up 6 bases, with 9 bases separating them. Germline V CDR1 and CDR2: MGHDK, SYGVNS. This CDR3 is built from 13 residues. CDR3 coding DNA: TGTGCCAGCAGCACAGGGACTAATTCACCCCTCCACTTT. Translated: CASSTGTNSPLHF.

The chain recombines TRBV30 with TRBJ1-1; perhaps TRBD1 as D (6 bases). From germline, CDR1 is GTSNPN and CDR2 SVGIG (reference sequence). This CDR3 has 13 residues. V was clipped by 3 bases and J by 8 bases, with 16 bases between them. The CDR3 spells CAWSRGGTWEAFF. For the CDR3, the DNA is TGTGCCTGGAGCCGAGGGGGTACATGGGAAGCTTTCTTT.

CDR3 residues: CASTNPRVGAKNIQYF. In DNA form, the CDR3 reads TGTGCCAGCACCAACCCCAGGGTAGGAGCCAAAAACATTCAGTACTTC. The V and J genes are TRBV11-3 and TRBJ2-4, with D possibly being TRBD1 (5 bases). Germline CDR1 and CDR2: SGHNT and YENEEA. This CDR3 comprises 16 residues. V was pared by 7 bases and J by 0 bases, with 16 bases between.

The rearrangement links TRBV18 to TRBJ1-4, with TRBD1 identical over 7 bases. J gave up 3 bases and V 3 bases, and 1 base lay outside the gene matches. This CDR3 contains 14 residues. The V gene's germline CDR1 is KGHSH and CDR2 LQKENI. The CDR3 here is CASSPGTANEKLFF. In DNA form, the CDR3 reads TGTGCCAGCTCACCTGGGACAGCTAATGAAAAACTGTTTTTT.

V is TRBV19 and J is TRBJ2-5, with TRBD1 matching 10 bases. The CDR3 has 14 amino acids. V shed 3 bases, J shed 5 bases, and the junction held 3 bases outside the gene matches. The germline CDR1 and CDR2 sequences are LNHDA and SQIVND (reference sequence). CDR3 bases: TGTGCCAGTAGTATGGGACAGGGGTTGGAGACCCAGTACTTC. This encodes CASSMGQGLETQYF.

This clone was observed a handful of times. The chain uses TRBV11-3 and TRBJ2-3; 7 nucleotides agree with TRBD2. The CDR3 loop spans 16 amino acids. After removal of 5 bases from V and 2 bases from J, the junction contained 10 bases not matched to a gene. CDR1 and CDR2 (germline): SGHNT, YENEEA. This CDR3 is CASSRPRSGTTDTQYF. In DNA, the CDR3 is TGTGCCAGCAGCCGCCCGAGGAGCGGGACCACAGATACGCAGTATTTT.

This chain connects TRBV6-8 to TRBJ2-7; possible D gene TRBD2, 5 bases. Looked up from germline, CDR1 is MNHGY and CDR2 is SAAAGT. V lost 10 bases, J lost 1 base, and 11 bases lay in between. The CDR3 totals 12 residues. The CDR3 DNA is TGTGCCATCGGGTCGGGGTCCTACGAGCAGTACTTC. Translating gives CAIGSGSYEQYF.

This clone was seen just once. The chain recombines TRBV29-1 with TRBJ1-5, with D tentatively TRBD1 (6 bases). This CDR3 is 13 amino acids long. Germline CDR1 is SQVTM and CDR2 is ANQGSEA. The V and J ends lost 6 bases and 2 bases respectively, with 11 bases between them. The chain's CDR3 is CSVQQGGNQPQHF. The CDR3 region has the DNA TGCAGCGTCCAACAGGGTGGCAATCAGCCCCAGCATTTT.

V is TRBV7-7 and J is TRBJ2-1, with 12 bases matching TRBD2. This CDR3 is 15 amino acids long. Losses at the gene ends were 4 bases for V and 9 bases for J; bases not matched to a gene: 7. The germline CDR1 and CDR2 sequences are SSHAT and FNYEAQ (reference sequence). This CDR3 is CASSYTSGGRGEQFF. For the CDR3, the DNA is TGTGCCAGCAGCTATACTAGCGGGGGGCGTGGTGAGCAGTTCTTC.

The rearrangement joins TRBV29-1 to TRBJ2-3, with TRBD1 matching over 7 bases. The CDR3 has 16 residues. The germline CDR1 and CDR2 sequences are SQVTM and ANQGSEA. The trim removed 0 bases at V and 0 bases at J, leaving 6 bases unmatched. The CDR3 region has the DNA TGCAGCGTTGAAGAAGGGGGCAGGGAGAGCACAGATACGCAGTATTTT. Encoded protein: CSVEEGGRESTDTQYF.

The J gene is TRBJ2-3, the V gene TRBV29-1; possibly TRBD2 for D (7 bases). Germline V gene sequence: CDR1 SQVTM, CDR2 ANQGSEA. The CDR3 sequence is 12 residues long. V was clipped by 6 bases and J by 4 bases, with 11 bases between them. For the CDR3, the DNA is TGCAGCGTAAGGGGGGGCGCAGATACGCAGTATTTT. It is translated as CSVRGGADTQYF.

The rearrangement joins TRBV29-1 to TRBJ2-2; TRBD1 matches at 8 bases. Germline lookup yields CDR1 SQVTM and CDR2 ANQGSEA. With 6 bases clipped from V and 2 bases from J, the junction kept 2 bases outside the gene matches. The CDR3 contains 13 residues. In DNA, the CDR3 is TGCAGCGTCGGACAGGGCAACACCGGGGAGCTGTTTTTT. This encodes CSVGQGNTGELFF.

This rearrangement joins TRBV9 to TRBJ1-4, with no clear D. Germline loops: CDR1 SGDLS, CDR2 YYNGEE. This CDR3 contains 15 residues. Trimming left V 3 bases short and J 0 bases short, with 9 bases between. The CDR3 here is CASSEQPATNEKLFF. CDR3 sequence (DNA): TGTGCCAGCAGCGAGCAGCCTGCAACTAATGAAAAACTGTTTTTT.

The rearrangement uses TRBV7-7 and TRBJ2-7; TRBD2 matches at 8 bases. CDR1 SSHAT and CDR2 FNYEAQ come from the germline V gene (reference sequence). The CDR3 contains 15 residues. Trimming at V came to 0 bases and at J to 5 bases, leaving 6 bases not matched to a gene. CDR3 protein: CASSLARSREDEQYF. The CDR3 DNA reads TGTGCCAGCAGCTTAGCGAGGTCGCGGGAGGACGAGCAGTACTTC.

The chain uses TRBV11-3 and TRBJ1-5; the D is unclear. This CDR3 is built from 14 residues. Germline V gives CDR1 SGHNT, CDR2 YENEEA. V was trimmed by 5 bases and J by 2 bases, leaving 10 bases between them. CDR3 in DNA: TGTGCCAGCAGCCCATCTGGGGGCAATCAGCCCCAGCATTTT. Its protein is CASSPSGGNQPQHF.

A few counts support this clone. This chain connects TRBV6-8 to TRBJ2-3, with D unresolved. Trimming cost V 5 bases and J 0 bases, with 6 bases left between them. This CDR3 is built from 13 residues. Germline V gene lookup returns CDR1 MNHGY and CDR2 SAAAGT. The CDR3 sequence: CASSKESTDTQYF. The CDR3 nucleotides read TGTGCCAGCAGTAAAGAGAGCACAGATACGCAGTATTTT.

The chain links TRBV1 to TRBJ2-3; TRBD2 is the table's D call, not checked against the DNA. TRBV1 constitutes a pseudogene. The CDR3 runs 17 residues. CDR3 DNA sequence: TGCGCCAGCAGCCTCCTCGGAACGGGGGGCTACACAGATACGCAGTATTTT. This translates into CASSLLGTGGYTDTQYF.

This chain connects TRBV11-3 to TRBJ2-1, with TRBD2 as a possible D gene (6 bases). CDR3 length: 14 residues. The V gene's germline CDR1 is SGHNT and CDR2 YENEEA. V lost 3 bases and J 4 bases, leaving 10 bases between the germline ends. DNA for the CDR3: TGTGCCAGCAGCTTCGCGGGGAAGTACAATGAGCAGTTCTTC. This codes for CASSFAGKYNEQFF. The variable domain in full, with the rest retrieved from reference TRBV11-3 and TRBJ2-1, is EAGVVQSPRYKIIEKKQPVAFWCNPISGHNTLYWYLQNLGQGPELLIRYENEEAVDDSQLPKDRFSAERLKGVDSTLKIQPAELGDSAVYLCASSFAGKYNEQFFGPGTRLTVL.